Following are 28 T cell receptor beta chains from one sample sequenced in a study of vaccination and CD4 T cells after COVID-19. The Oncomine TCR Beta short-read assay generated sequence data from the DNA of cultured CD4+ T cells. TCRdb re-called the PCR reads through MiXCR, storing one row per CDR3 protein. Among about 12,000 distinct CDR3 sequences listed, approximately 57% were seen once. Indicated treatment: roughly 10-day PBMC culture with coronavirus spike peptide pools or control peptides (ViraFEST assay). These TCRs' antigens remain unknown. The sample was CD4+ T cells from blood, cultured in vitro. These receptors all stem from a human donor who had recovered from COVID-19.

The chain recombines TRBV28 with TRBJ1-2; weak D call: TRBD1 (5 bases). Per germline, CDR1 MDHEN and CDR2 SYDVKM. The CDR3 covers 13 residues. V dropped 3 bases and J dropped 4 bases, with 9 bases sitting between them. The CDR3 is CASSLGGIYGYTF. As DNA, the CDR3 is TGTGCCAGCAGTTTGGGGGGGATCTATGGCTACACCTTC.

The chain recombines TRBV7-2 with TRBJ2-3; D remains unclear. The germline CDR1 and CDR2 sequences are SGHTA and FQGNSA. Trimming shortened V by 3 bases and J by 0 bases, and 7 bases separated the two germline ends. The CDR3 contains 14 residues. The CDR3 here is CASSFWASTDTQYF. In DNA form, the CDR3 reads TGTGCCAGCAGCTTCTGGGCTAGCACAGATACGCAGTATTTT.

The chain links TRBV6-1 to TRBJ1-1; D is perhaps TRBD1 (5 bases). The CDR3 loop spans 18 amino acids. V lost 8 bases and J 1 base, leaving 26 bases between the germline ends. Per the germline V gene, CDR1 is MNHNS and CDR2 is SASEGT. The DNA for the CDR3 is TGTGCCAGCCCCGGGTTAACCCTGGTAAGGGGTGGGAACACTGAAGCTTTCTTT. As protein: CASPGLTLVRGGNTEAFF.

The table lists this clonotype with a few counts. The chain carries TRBV27 and TRBJ1-3; the D gene is possibly TRBD1 (5 bases). The CDR3 contains 15 residues. V lost 6 bases, J lost 4 bases, and 16 bases lay in between. Germline V gives CDR1 MNHEY, CDR2 SMNVEV (reference sequence). CDR3 sequence reads: CASSSAGTEGNTIYF. In DNA form, the CDR3 reads TGTGCCAGCAGCAGTGCCGGGACGGAGGGAAACACCATATATTTT.

This clonotype was seen a few times. The chain has TRBV24-1 and TRBJ1-1; no clear D gene. The CDR3 runs to 14 residues. Germline V gives CDR1 KGHDR, CDR2 SFDVKD. Trimming took 5 bases from V and 1 from J, leaving 10 bases between them. The CDR3 loop reads CATSAGVGNTEAFF. CDR3 coding DNA: TGTGCCACCAGTGCGGGAGTTGGGAACACTGAAGCTTTCTTT.

V and J are TRBV7-9 and TRBJ2-6; D unclear. Germline CDR1 and CDR2: SEHNR and FQNEAQ (reference sequence). CDR3 size: 17 residues. DNA for the CDR3: TGTGCGACCATAAATTTCAGCGCTTCCTCTGGGGCCAACGTCCTGACTTTC. Protein: CATINFSASSGANVLTF. Variable domain in full (rest from reference TRBV7-9 and TRBJ2-6): DTGVSQNPRHKITKRGQNVTFRCDPISEHNRLYWYRQTLGQGPEFLTYFQNEAQLEKSRLLSDRFSAERPKGSFSTLEIQRTEQGDSAMYLCATINFSASSGANVLTFGAGSRLTVL.

The sample holds a few counts of this clonotype. The chain links TRBV20-1 to TRBJ2-2; D is unresolved. The CDR3 runs 14 residues. Germline CDR1 is DFQATT and CDR2 is SNEGSKA (reference sequence). The ends were cut back, 0 bases at V and 2 bases at J, with 7 bases in the middle. Written as DNA, the CDR3 is TGCAGTGCTAGAGATATGAGTAACACCGGGGAGCTGTTTTTT. Amino acids: CSARDMSNTGELFF.

The rearrangement links TRBV23-1 to TRBJ1-6; 7 nucleotides align to TRBD1. TRBV23-1 belongs to the ORF category, with a function that is uncertain. CDR3 size: 14 residues. With V trimmed by 0 bases and J by 8 bases, 1 base remained unmatched. CDR3 region: CASSQSTGDSPLHF. DNA for the CDR3: TGCGCCAGCAGTCAATCAACAGGGGATTCACCCCTCCACTTT.

The rearrangement links TRBV2 to TRBJ2-5; no definite D call. Germline V gene lookup returns CDR1 SNHLY and CDR2 FYNNEI. V dropped 4 bases and J dropped 2 bases, with 8 bases sitting between them. The CDR3 is made up of 13 amino acids. The CDR3 reads CASSGRTQETQYF. The DNA of the CDR3 is TGTGCCAGCAGTGGCCGGACGCAAGAGACCCAGTACTTC.

As to this clonotype: At one end, the junction sequence differs from germline, possibly due to a read error. This chain joins TRBV5-4 and TRBJ2-7; 8 bases align to TRBD2. The CDR3 totals 15 residues. Germline CDR1 is SGHNT and CDR2 is YYREEE (reference sequence). The CDR3 sequence is CASSPRIPAGEVQHF. The CDR3 DNA follows: TGTGCCAGCAGCCCGCGAATTCCAGCGGGAGAAGTGCAGCACTTC. The full variable domain, rest sourced from reference TRBV5-4 and TRBJ2-7, is ETGVTQSPTHLIKTRGQQVTLRCSSQSGHNTVSWYQQALGQGPQFIFQYYREEENGRGNFPPRFSGLQFPNYSSELNVNALELDDSALYLCASSPRIPAGEVQHFGPGTRLTVT.

V usage is TRBV7-6 and J usage is TRBJ2-1; 13 bases map to TRBD2. The germline gives CDR1 SGHVS, CDR2 FNYEAQ. There are 19 residues in the CDR3. With V trimmed by 5 bases and J by 2 bases, 12 bases remained unmatched. The DNA for the CDR3 is TGTGCCAGCAGCCCCTGGACTAGCGGGAGTTCAGCCCCCTACAATGAGCAGTTCTTC. Translation gives CASSPWTSGSSAPYNEQFF.

This chain links TRBV4-2 with TRBJ2-1; D may be TRBD1 (5 bases). Germline-derived CDR1 and CDR2 are LGHNA and YNFKEQ. Between the trimmed V and J ends, which lost 0 bases and 3 bases, there was a span of 18 bases. CDR3 size: 18 residues. The CDR3 bases are TGTGCCAGCAGCCAAGATTTCGTAGGCCTAAGGGGCTACAATGAGCAGTTCTTC. Its translation: CASSQDFVGLRGYNEQFF.

This clonotype was counted between two and nine times. V and J are TRBV6-2 or TRBV6-3 and TRBJ2-7, with 7 bases matching TRBD1. The CDR3 sequence is 12 residues long. V lost 10 bases and J lost 0; bases outside the gene matches: 3. Per germline, CDR1 MNHEY and CDR2 SVGEGT. CDR3 region: CATGTDSYEQYF. CDR3 nucleotide sequence: TGTGCCACCGGGACAGACTCCTACGAGCAGTACTTC.

V is TRBV5-4 and J is TRBJ2-3, with D possibly TRBD2 on 5 matching bases. Germline CDR1 reads SGHNT; CDR2 reads YYREEE (reference sequence). The V end was cut by 6 bases, the J end by 1 base, with 21 bases between. This CDR3 spans 17 amino acids. The CDR3 region is CASNIDGDPLGTDTQYF. CDR3 coding DNA: TGTGCCAGCAATATAGACGGGGATCCCCTCGGCACAGATACGCAGTATTTT.

The rearrangement uses TRBV4-2 and TRBJ1-1; D remains ambiguous. The CDR3 covers 13 residues. Trimming cost V 0 bases and J 5 bases, with 7 bases left between them. From germline, CDR1 is LGHNA and CDR2 YNFKEQ. The DNA for the CDR3 is TGTGCCAGCAGCCAAGACGGTAGGACTGAAGCTTTCTTT. The encoded protein is CASSQDGRTEAFF.

The chain joins TRBV28 to TRBJ1-5; the D gene is possibly TRBD1 (5 bases). Germline loops: CDR1 MDHEN, CDR2 SYDVKM. This CDR3 region has 11 residues. V lost 6 bases to trimming and J lost 9 bases, with 9 bases between them. The CDR3 region is CASSLTGPQHF. For the CDR3, the DNA is TGTGCCAGCAGCCTTACAGGGCCCCAGCATTTT.

The chain has TRBV28 and TRBJ2-5, with 14 bases fitting TRBD2. The CDR3 has 16 amino acids. V trimming: 8 bases; J trimming: 5 bases; junction bases outside the gene matches: 10. The germline V gene has CDR1 MDHEN and CDR2 SYDVKM. The CDR3 is CASRRGLAGVRETQYF. In DNA, the CDR3 is TGTGCCAGCCGGCGGGGACTAGCGGGAGTACGGGAGACCCAGTACTTC.

The V and J genes are TRBV7-2 and TRBJ1-1, with 7 bases lining up with TRBD1. CDR1 is SGHTA and CDR2 is FQGNSA in the germline V gene. The J segment lost 4 bases and the V segment lost 5 bases, leaving 7 bases of the junction unmatched. This CDR3 has 14 residues. Here the CDR3 reads CASSTDRVITEAFF. CDR3 DNA: TGTGCCAGCAGCACCGACAGGGTGATCACTGAAGCTTTCTTT.

This clonotype was observed once. The chain has TRBV20-1 and TRBJ2-2; 7 bases map to TRBD2. CDR3 length: 15 residues. V trimming: 0 bases; J trimming: 3 bases; junction bases outside the gene matches: 4. Germline CDR1 reads DFQATT; CDR2 reads SNEGSKA (reference sequence). CDR3 DNA sequence: TGCAGTGCTAGAGACGGGGGGAGGGACACCGGGGAGCTGTTTTTT. Protein sequence: CSARDGGRDTGELFF.

J is TRBJ1-6 and V is TRBV18, with no clear D. This CDR3 has 15 residues. Germline CDR1 is KGHSH and CDR2 is LQKENI. Trimming removed 0 bases at V and 2 bases at J, with 5 bases between. The CDR3 spells CASSPPPTYNSPLHF. The CDR3 bases are TGTGCCAGCTCACCACCCCCCACCTATAATTCACCCCTCCACTTT.

This CDR3 is CATSRTGSGTEAFF. The CDR3 region has the DNA TGTGCCACCAGTAGGACAGGGTCGGGCACTGAAGCTTTCTTT. The gene calls are TRBV24-1 and TRBJ1-1, with TRBD1 matching over 8 bases. The germline V gene encodes CDR1 KGHDR and CDR2 SFDVKD. Losses at the gene ends were 6 bases for V and 4 bases for J; bases not matched to a gene: 6. The CDR3 covers 14 residues.

The rearrangement joins TRBV3-1 to TRBJ1-2, with D perhaps TRBD1 (6 bases). The CDR3 has 16 amino acids. Between the trimmed V and J ends, which lost 1 base and 8 bases, there was a span of 20 bases. The V gene's germline CDR1 is LGHDT and CDR2 YNNKEL (reference sequence). DNA of the CDR3: TGTGCCAGCAGCCAAGGGTCAAAATTAGGGGGATGGGGCTACACCTTC. This gives the protein CASSQGSKLGGWGYTF. The whole variable domain, remainder taken from reference TRBV3-1 and TRBJ1-2, is DTAVSQTPKYLVTQMGNDKSIKCEQNLGHDTMYWYKQDSKKFLKIMFSYNNKELIINETVPNRFSPKSPDKAHLNLHINSLELGDSAVYFCASSQGSKLGGWGYTFGSGTRLTVV.

The chain carries TRBV2 and TRBJ2-7; a weak D match, TRBD2 (6 bases). Per the germline V gene, CDR1 is SNHLY and CDR2 is FYNNEI. The CDR3 has 15 amino acids. Trimming took 0 bases from V and 5 from J, leaving 14 bases between them. Here the CDR3 reads CASSEAGGGGNEQYF. CDR3 coding DNA: TGTGCCAGCAGTGAAGCGGGAGGTGGCGGAAACGAGCAGTACTTC.

This clonotype was recorded once. The V call is TRBV5-1, the J call TRBJ2-7; D ambiguous. Germline CDR1 SGHRS, CDR2 YFSETQ. This CDR3 is 12 amino acids long. V was cut by 0 bases and J by 5 bases, with 6 bases left in between. CDR3 region: CASSLDGNEQYF. Here the CDR3 DNA reads TGCGCCAGCAGCTTGGATGGGAACGAGCAGTACTTC.

This clonotype was picked up a small number of times. The CDR3 is CASSVASGTGATQYF. CDR3 nucleotides: TGTGCCAGCAGCGTGGCCTCCGGGACAGGGGCGACCCAGTACTTC. This chain connects TRBV11-3 to TRBJ2-5; TRBD1 matches at 10 bases. Germline values: CDR1 SGHNT, CDR2 YENEEA. The J segment lost 7 bases and the V segment lost 5 bases, leaving 10 bases of the junction unmatched. The CDR3 extends over 15 amino acids.

DNA of the CDR3: TGTGCCACCAGCAGAGAACAGACCGGGAACACCATATATTTT. It encodes CATSREQTGNTIYF. The chain couples TRBV15 to TRBJ1-3; no firm D call. Deletions cut 0 bases from V and 7 bases from J, with 10 bases between. The CDR3 is made up of 14 amino acids. The germline V gene encodes CDR1 LNHNV and CDR2 YYDKDF (reference sequence). The full variable domain, its missing parts supplied by reference TRBV15 and TRBJ1-3, is DAMVIQNPRYQVTQFGKPVTLSCSQTLNHNVMYWYQQKSSQAPKLLFHYYDKDFNNEADTPDNFQSRRPNTSFCFLDIRSPGLGDTAMYLCATSREQTGNTIYFGEGSWLTVV.

Remarks on this clonotype: A much larger clone lies a single base off, so this may be a read error. This chain uses TRBV12-3 or TRBV12-4 with TRBJ1-2, with 8 bases lining up with TRBD1. This CDR3 spans 13 amino acids. The CDR3 sequence is CVSSSARGLGYTF. In DNA, the CDR3 is TGTGTCAGCAGTTCGGCCAGGGGGCTTGGCTACACCTTC.

This clonotype was observed once. The chain joins TRBV6-4 to TRBJ2-1; TRBD1 aligns across 11 bases. Germline V gives CDR1 MRHNA, CDR2 SNTAGT. V trimming: 3 bases; J trimming: 6 bases; junction bases outside the gene matches: 4. The CDR3 covers 15 residues. This chain's CDR3 is CASSERTGGGNEQFF. CDR3 DNA: TGTGCCAGCAGTGAGAGGACAGGGGGCGGCAATGAGCAGTTCTTC.